This T cell receptor beta chain was recorded in a study of blood T cell repertoires in COVID-19. V was clipped by 2 bases and J by 7 bases; unmatched bases: 4. Germline CDR1 reads SNHLY; CDR2 reads FYNNEI. The CDR3 covers 15 residues. The table came from immunoSEQ multiplex PCR; TCRdb's copy has only in-frame clones and leaves some out. Altogether about 150,000 clones are present, about 82% being singletons, with the ten largest covering 5.5% to 7%. The TCR sequence derives from a man between 45 and 60 years old with active or convalescent COVID-19. V usage is TRBV2 and J usage is TRBJ1-4, with 10 bases that match TRBD1. Sample: peripheral blood. CDR3 residues: CASSEPGQGFEKLFF. The CDR3 nucleotides read TGTGCCAGCAGTGAACCGGGACAGGGGTTTGAAAAACTGTTTTTT.